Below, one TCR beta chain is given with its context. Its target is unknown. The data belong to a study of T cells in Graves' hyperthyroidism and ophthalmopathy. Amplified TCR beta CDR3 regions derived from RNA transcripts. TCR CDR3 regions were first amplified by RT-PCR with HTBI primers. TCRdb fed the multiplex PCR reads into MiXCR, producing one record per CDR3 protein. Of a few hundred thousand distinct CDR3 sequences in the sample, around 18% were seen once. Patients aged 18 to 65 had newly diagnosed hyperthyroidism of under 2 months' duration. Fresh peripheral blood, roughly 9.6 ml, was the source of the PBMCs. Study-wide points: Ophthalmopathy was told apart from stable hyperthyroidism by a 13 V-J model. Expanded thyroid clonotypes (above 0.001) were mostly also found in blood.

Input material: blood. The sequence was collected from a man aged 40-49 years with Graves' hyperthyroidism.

This CDR3 reads CASSDLASGGRGETQYF. CDR3 nucleotides: TGTGCCAGCAGTGATCTAGCTAGCGGGGGTAGGGGAGAGACCCAGTACTTC. V is TRBV25-1 and J is TRBJ2-5; 10 bases are a match to TRBD2. This CDR3 has 17 residues. V lost 3 bases, J lost 4 bases, and 11 bases stayed unmatched. Germline V gene sequence: CDR1 MGHDK, CDR2 SYGVNS.